Below, one T cell receptor (beta chain) is given with its context. This clone's antigen is unknown. Base qualities were left out, and no much larger clone turns up one base away. Stable Graves' hyperthyroidism was defined as the absence of progression to ophthalmopathy over 18 months of follow-up. Hyperthyroidism patients were aged 18 to 65 years and newly diagnosed, with disease duration of less than 2 months. Patients with uncontrolled infections, other autoimmune diseases, pregnancy or lactation were excluded. Diagnoses were based on clinical symptoms, serum thyroxine and TRAb, thyroid ultrasound and orbital computed tomography. PBMCs were isolated from 8 to 10 ml of fresh peripheral blood by Ficoll-Paque density gradient centrifugation. Total RNA was extracted using Trizol reagent, and RNA quality was assessed on an Agilent 2100 Bioanalyzer. This sample is part of a study of T cells in Graves' hyperthyroidism and ophthalmopathy (dated 2019 in TCRdb). As for the study more broadly: Peripheral blood was collected at initial diagnosis, before any treatment. To identify TCR V-J signatures that set the groups apart, the researchers used a discovery cohort of 100 patients, made up of roughly 45 with Graves' ophthalmopathy and some 56 with stable Graves' hyperthyroidism. Prospective prediction of ophthalmopathy was tested in an independent validation cohort of 18 to 20 hyperthyroidism patients and around 16 patients who later progressed to ophthalmopathy. The 100 or so discovery patients were divided at random into training and test sets in a 7:3 ratio. In over five Graves' hyperthyroidism patients, the study also compared T-cell repertoires from thyroid tissue with T-cell repertoires from blood. After blood sampling, hyperthyroidism patients were treated with methimazole at a starting dose of 30 mg daily, and ophthalmopathy patients were treated with high-dose intravenous methylprednisolone. The paper describes TCR Vbeta CDR3 sequencing of some 130 peripheral blood samples, made up of fewer than 50 ophthalmopathy patients, 70 to 75 hyperthyroidism patients and 17 progressor patients.

Broader findings and caveats from the paper: Most expanded thyroid clonotypes (frequency above 0.001) were also detected in blood, suggesting blood repertoires may reflect thyroid immune responses. A 13 V-J signature model separated ophthalmopathy from stable hyperthyroidism, with around 91% sensitivity and about 81% specificity in cross-validation and 80%/75% in testing. Sample size was not statistically predetermined, and blinding of investigators to group allocation was not performed. In validation, the model predicted progression to ophthalmopathy with approximately 71% sensitivity and around 72% specificity, a median of approximately 6.5 months before onset.

TCR beta CDR3 regions were amplified from RNA transcripts. A first-round RT-PCR of the TCR CDR3 used the HTBI primer set with the Qiagen OneStep RT-PCR kit. Libraries were constructed in a second round of multiplex PCR, after which size selection and purification were performed. Sequencing of the libraries was done on an Illumina HiSeq2000 using paired-end 100 bp reads. Under the source paper's analysis protocol: SOAPnuke was used to process the raw data, with reads discarded if the reads contained adapters or uncalled bases, had a mean Phred below 15, or lacked an exact constant-primer or identifier match. COPE v1.2.5 was used to merge the high-quality paired reads, and each unique nucleotide sequence was defined as a clonotype. MiTCR v1.1 was used to align clonotypes to the IMGT TRBV, TRBD and TRBJ reference segments. Analysis was restricted to V-J combinations with a frequency above 0.0001, which covered over 98% of repertoires. A TCS score was defined as the ratio between F50 (clonal expansion) and ExV (chaos), using BLOSUM62-based TCRdist between CDR3 peptides within each V-J. Welch's t-statistics and random forest reduced around 510 V-J features to 13, which were used in a naive Bayes classifier (R e1071). The Morisita-Horn index was used to measure how similar the thyroid and blood repertoires were. TCRdb reanalyzed the raw reads on its own, using fastp at Q25 for trimming and MiXCR for clone calling, and kept in-frame beta chains. Rows with a matching CDR3 protein are joined into one entry that keeps the most common DNA and genes. TCRdb, not the authors, supplied the V and J calls. Across this sample there are about 680,000 distinct CDR3 sequences, with about a third seen only once. About a third of the sample is in the top ten clones.

The CDR3 has 15 amino acids, counting the end cysteine and phenylalanine. Only the CDR3 portion is preserved as DNA: 45 bases, with reading frame beginning at the first base. The germline V gene (reference sequence) sets CDR1 to SEHNR and CDR2 to FQNEAQ. A distance of 13 bases separates the germline ends of V and J, which lose 5 bases and 0 bases respectively. This sequence uses TRBV7-9 and TRBJ1-1; the D gene is not confidently resolved. Material: blood. The clonotype originates from a middle-aged woman with Graves' hyperthyroidism. CDR3 region: CASSVGGNMNTEAFF. The DNA is as follows: TGTGCCAGCAGCGTTGGAGGGAACATGAACACTGAAGCTTTCTTT.